Included here is one T cell receptor beta chain sequence, with context. Its ends do not fully match the called genes, so a read error is possible. The library came from three nested PCR rounds adapted from ARM-PCR protocols. Each CDR3 protein is one row after TCRdb ran MiXCR on the multiplex PCR reads. The sample carries about 70,000 distinct CDR3 sequences, around three quarters recorded once. The CDR3 covers 13 residues. Germline-derived CDR1 and CDR2 are MNHNS and SASEGT. This entry is derived from a study of tumor and adjacent non-tumor tissue in lung cancer. No cell sorting was done before RNA was extracted from the tissue.

The receptor was derived from a man aged 55 to 70 with non-small cell lung cancer. The genes are TRBV6-1 and TRBJ2-7; weak D call: TRBD1 (6 bases). Sequenced: lung tumor tissue. DNA for the CDR3: TGTGCCGGCAGCGGAGACAGGCTTCACGAGCAGTACTTC. Its protein product is CAGSGDRLHEQYF.